The following is a TCR beta chain sequence with its context. Its antigen is currently unknown. The sample comes from a study of T cell responses to AZD1222 COVID-19 vaccine. Assay used: immunoSEQ multiplex PCR; TCRdb lists only in-frame clones, some missing. Here the sample spans approximately 80,000 clones, about 84% being singletons. CDR3 length: 16 residues. Per germline, CDR1 LNHNV and CDR2 YYDKDF (reference sequence). V shed 1 base, J shed 3 bases, and the junction held 9 bases outside the gene matches. General study points: CD4 TCRs linked to vaccination spanned spike, dominating at 160-218 and 743-854. Vaccination with two AZD1222 doses was followed by a rise in Spike-specific TCR breadth and depth. White British ancestry dominated among donors, who included more females, and clonal diversity was possibly underestimated.

The TCR sequence derives from an adult in good health. The sequenced sample was peripheral blood, obtained on day 0 of AZD1222 vaccination. The rearrangement links TRBV15 to TRBJ2-7; 7 bases are a match to TRBD2. The CDR3 loop is CATSRVGGTDRYEQYF. The CDR3 coding sequence is TGTGCCACCAGCAGAGTCGGGGGGACGGACCGCTACGAGCAGTACTTC.